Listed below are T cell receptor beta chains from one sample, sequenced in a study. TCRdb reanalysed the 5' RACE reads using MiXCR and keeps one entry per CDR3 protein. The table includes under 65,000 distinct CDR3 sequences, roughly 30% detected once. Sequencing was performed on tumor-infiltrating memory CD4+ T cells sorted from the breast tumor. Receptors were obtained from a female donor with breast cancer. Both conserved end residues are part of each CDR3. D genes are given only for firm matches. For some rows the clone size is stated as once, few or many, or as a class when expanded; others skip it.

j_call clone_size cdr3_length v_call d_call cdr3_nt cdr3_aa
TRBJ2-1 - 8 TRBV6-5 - TGTGCCAGCAGACCTGGGACATTC CASRPGTF
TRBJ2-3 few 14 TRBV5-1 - TGCGCCAGCAGCTTGTTGGGCAGCACAGATACGCAGTATTTT CASSLLGSTDTQYF
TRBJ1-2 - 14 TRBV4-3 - TGCGCCAGCAGCCAAGATAGGGCAGACTATGGCTACACCTTC CASSQDRADYGYTF
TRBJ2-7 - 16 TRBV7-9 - TGTGCCAGCAGCTTAGACGGGGGATCGCCCTCCTACGAGCAGTACTTC CASSLDGGSPSYEQYF
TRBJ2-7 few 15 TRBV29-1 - TGCAGCTCCGACGGCGGGGCAGGCGGACTCTACGAGCAGTACTTC CSSDGGAGGLYEQYF
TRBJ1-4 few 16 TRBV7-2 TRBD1 TGTGCCAGCAGCTCTCACAGGGGGTCGGTGGAGGAAAAACTGTTTTTT CASSSHRGSVEEKLFF
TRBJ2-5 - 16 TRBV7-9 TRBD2 TGTGCCAGCAGCGCGGGACTAGGGAACATACAAGAGACCCAGTACTTC CASSAGLGNIQETQYF
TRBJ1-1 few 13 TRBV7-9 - TGTGCCAGCAGCTTCGGGACATATAGTGAAGCTTTCTTT CASSFGTYSEAFF
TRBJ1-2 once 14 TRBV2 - TGTGCCAGCACCGAAGACGGGGGCGCAGGAGGCTACACCTTC CASTEDGGAGGYTF
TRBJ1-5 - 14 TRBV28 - TGTGCCAGCAGTTTCCCAAGTTGTAATCAGCCCCAGCATTTT CASSFPSCNQPQHF
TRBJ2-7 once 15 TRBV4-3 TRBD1 TGCGCCAGCAGCCAAGATCAGGGGGCTTACTACGAGCAGTACTTC CASSQDQGAYYEQYF
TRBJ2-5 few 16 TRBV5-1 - TGCGCCAGCAGGCCCGGGAGACAAGACGGACAAGAGACCCAGTACTTC CASRPGRQDGQETQYF
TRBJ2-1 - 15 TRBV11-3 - TGTGCCAGCAGCTTAGATTTGGCGGAGGCCAATGAGCAGTTCTTC CASSLDLAEANEQFF
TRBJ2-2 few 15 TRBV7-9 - TGTGCCAGCAGACCCGGACGGGGAATAACCGGGGAGCTGTTTTTT CASRPGRGITGELFF
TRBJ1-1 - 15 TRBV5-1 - TGCGCCAGCAGCTTGCGAGGGGCGTGGAACACTGAAGCTTTCTTT CASSLRGAWNTEAFF
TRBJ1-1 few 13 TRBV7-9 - TGTGCCAGCAGCTGGGAGGTCTCCACTGAAGCTTTCTTT CASSWEVSTEAFF
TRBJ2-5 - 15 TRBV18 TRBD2 TGTGCCAGCTCACCAATGGAGCGGGGCGGCGAGACCCAGTACTTC CASSPMERGGETQYF
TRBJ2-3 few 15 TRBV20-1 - TGCAGTGCTATCCCCAGGGGAAGTGTCACAGATACGCAGTATTTT CSAIPRGSVTDTQYF
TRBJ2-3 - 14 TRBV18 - TGTGCCAGCTTCACCAGGTCTAGACCAGATACGCAGTATTTT CASFTRSRPDTQYF
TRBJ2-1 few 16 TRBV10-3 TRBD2 TGTGCCATCAGAGAGGGGACTAGCGGGGTACATGAGGCGCAGTTCTTC CAIREGTSGVHEAQFF
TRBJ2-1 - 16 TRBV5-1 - TGCGCCAGCAGCCCAGGGACCGATCTGACCTACAATGAGCAGTTCTTC CASSPGTDLTYNEQFF
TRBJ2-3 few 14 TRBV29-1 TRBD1 TGCAGCGTGCAGGGACAGGCAGCCGCAGATACGCAGTATTTT CSVQGQAAADTQYF
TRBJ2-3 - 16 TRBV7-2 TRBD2 TGTGCCAGCAGCTCGACGGGACTAGCGGCCACAGATACGCAGTATTTT CASSSTGLAATDTQYF
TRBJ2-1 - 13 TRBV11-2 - TGTGCCAGCAGCCCGGCAGCGGTTCGGGAGCAGTTCTTC CASSPAAVREQFF
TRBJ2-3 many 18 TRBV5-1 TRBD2 TGCGCCAGCAGCGAGGGGACTAGCGGGAGGTTCGGCACAGATACGCAGTATTTT CASSEGTSGRFGTDTQYF
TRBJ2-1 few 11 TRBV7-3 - TGTGCCAGCAGCCCCGGGACGGAGCAGTTCTTC CASSPGTEQFF
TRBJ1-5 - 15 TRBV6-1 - TGTGCCAGCAGTGAAGCGCGCGGGAGGGATCAGCCCCAGCATTTT CASSEARGRDQPQHF
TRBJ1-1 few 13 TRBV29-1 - TGCAGCGTTGATGCAGAGACGAACACTGAAGCTTTCTTT CSVDAETNTEAFF
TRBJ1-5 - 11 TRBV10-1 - TGCGCCAGCAGTGAGGGTCAGCCCCAGCATTTT CASSEGQPQHF
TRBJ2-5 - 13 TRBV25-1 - TGTGCCAGCAGTGGGTGGGGAGGAGAGACCCAGTACTTC CASSGWGGETQYF
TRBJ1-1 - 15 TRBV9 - TGTGCCAGCAGCGTAGGACCTCGGCAGAACACTGAAGCTTGCTTT CASSVGPRQNTEACF
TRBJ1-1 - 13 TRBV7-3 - TGTGCCAGCGGCAACGACGCGAACACTGAAGCTTTCTTT CASGNDANTEAFF
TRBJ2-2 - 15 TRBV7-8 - TGTGCCAGCAGTCCTCGGCAGACGAACACCGGGGAGCTGTTTTTT CASSPRQTNTGELFF
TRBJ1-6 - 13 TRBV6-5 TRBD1 TGTGCCAGCTGGGGACAGTATAATTCACCCCTCCACTTT CASWGQYNSPLHF
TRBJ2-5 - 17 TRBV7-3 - TGTGCCGGCAGCTTAACGGGCAGACCTAGCGTTCCAGAGACCCAGTACTTC CAGSLTGRPSVPETQYF
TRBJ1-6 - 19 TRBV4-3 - TGCGCCAGCAGCCAAGAAGTTTCGGGGCGGAGCTCCTATAATTCACCCCTCCACTTT CASSQEVSGRSSYNSPLHF
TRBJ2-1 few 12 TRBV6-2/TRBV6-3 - TGTGCCAGCAGTGATAGTACCCCCAAACAGTTCTTC CASSDSTPKQFF
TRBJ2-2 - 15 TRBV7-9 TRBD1 TGTGCCAGCAGCTTGACCGGGACAGGGACCGGGGAGCTGTTTTTT CASSLTGTGTGELFF
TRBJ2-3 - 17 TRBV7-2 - TGTGCCAGCAGCTTAGCTAGTGGCGGGGCTAACACAGATACGCAGTATTTT CASSLASGGANTDTQYF
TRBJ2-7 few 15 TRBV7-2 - TGTGCCAGCAGCTTTGCCCCGCCCCCGTATGGCGAGCAGTACTTC CASSFAPPPYGEQYF
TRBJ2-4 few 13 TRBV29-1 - TGCAGCGTTGAAGGGGACAACGGAGACATTCAGTACTTC CSVEGDNGDIQYF
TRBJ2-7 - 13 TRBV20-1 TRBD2 TGCAGTGCCCCCCGGCGGGAGGGCTACGAGCAGTACTTC CSAPRREGYEQYF
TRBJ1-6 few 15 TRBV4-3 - TGCGCCAGCGGCCAAGATGTGGGGGTTCTATCACCCCTCCACTTT CASGQDVGVLSPLHF
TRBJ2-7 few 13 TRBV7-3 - TGTGCCAGCAGCCAGGACTTTACCTCCGAGCAGTACTTC CASSQDFTSEQYF
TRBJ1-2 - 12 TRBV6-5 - TGTGCCAGCAACGGCGGTCTAGGTGGCTACACCTTC CASNGGLGGYTF
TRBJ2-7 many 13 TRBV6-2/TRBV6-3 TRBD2 TGTGCCAGCAGTCCCTGGACGGGGGGCGAGCAGTACTTC CASSPWTGGEQYF
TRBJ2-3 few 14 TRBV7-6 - TGTGCCAGCAGCGCTTCGACTAGGACAGATACGCAGTATTTT CASSASTRTDTQYF
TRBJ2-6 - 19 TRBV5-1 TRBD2 TGCGCCAGCAGCTCGACTAGCGGGAGTGGTTACTCTGGGGCCAACGTCCTGACTTTC CASSSTSGSGYSGANVLTF
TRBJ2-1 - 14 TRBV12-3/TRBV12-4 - TGTGCCAGCATACCGGGGGCGATAGGAAATGAGCAGTTCTTC CASIPGAIGNEQFF
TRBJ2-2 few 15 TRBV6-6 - TGTGCCAGCAGGAACGAGCAGGGTTACACCGGGGAGCTGTTTTTT CASRNEQGYTGELFF
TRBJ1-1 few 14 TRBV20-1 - TGCAGTGCTAGAGATCCCAGGGCTGGCACTGAAGCTTTCTTT CSARDPRAGTEAFF
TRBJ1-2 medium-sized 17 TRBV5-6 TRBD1 TGTGCCAGCAGCGCCCAATCGGGACAGGGGTGGAGGAATGGCTACACCTTC CASSAQSGQGWRNGYTF
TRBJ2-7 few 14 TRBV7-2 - TGTGCCAGCAGCTCCGTAGCGGGACAGCGGGAGCAGTACTTC CASSSVAGQREQYF